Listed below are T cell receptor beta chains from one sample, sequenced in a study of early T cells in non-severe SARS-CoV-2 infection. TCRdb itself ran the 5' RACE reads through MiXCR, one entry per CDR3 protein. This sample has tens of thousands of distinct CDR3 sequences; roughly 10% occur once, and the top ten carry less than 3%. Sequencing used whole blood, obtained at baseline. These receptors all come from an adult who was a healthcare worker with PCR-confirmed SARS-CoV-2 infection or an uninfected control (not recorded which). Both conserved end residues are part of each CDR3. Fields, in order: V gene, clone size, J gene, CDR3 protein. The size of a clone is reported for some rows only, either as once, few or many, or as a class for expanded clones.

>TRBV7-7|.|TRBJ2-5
CASSPGQPGGTQYF
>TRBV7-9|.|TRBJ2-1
CASSLDGGWQFF
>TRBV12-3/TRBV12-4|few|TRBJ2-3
CASSLRASGGSTDTQYF
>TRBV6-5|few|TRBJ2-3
CASSPGRDTQYF
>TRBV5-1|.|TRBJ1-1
CASSLPGCQAFF
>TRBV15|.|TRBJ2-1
CATSPDRLHNEQFF
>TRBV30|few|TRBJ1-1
CAWEYTGTEAFF
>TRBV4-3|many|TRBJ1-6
CASSPRGGSPLHF
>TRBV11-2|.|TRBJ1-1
CASSRTGEVGTEAFF
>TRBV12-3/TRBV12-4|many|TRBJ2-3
CASSLGSSDTDTQYF
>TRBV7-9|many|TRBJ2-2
CASRPTSPRPGELFF
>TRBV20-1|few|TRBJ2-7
CSGSFESYEQYF
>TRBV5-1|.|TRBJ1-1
CASSVTGDRPEAFF
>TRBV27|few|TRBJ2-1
CASSQTGTSPKQFF
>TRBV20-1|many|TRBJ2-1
CSARDGRGDYNEQFF
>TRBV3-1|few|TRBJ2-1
CASSRGGGGSSYNEQFF
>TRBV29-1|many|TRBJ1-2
CSVIDRDANYGYTF
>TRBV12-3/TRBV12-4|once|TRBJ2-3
CASSPGTNTDTQCF
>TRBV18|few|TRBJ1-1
CASSPRTEISTEAFF
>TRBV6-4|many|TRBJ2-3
CASSPTSAGPDTQYF
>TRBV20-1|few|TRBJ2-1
CSARVRLAGGHEQFF
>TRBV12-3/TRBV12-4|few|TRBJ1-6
CASSLAVRNSPLHF
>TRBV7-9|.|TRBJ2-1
CASSLLTSGGHNEQFF
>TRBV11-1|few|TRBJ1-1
CASSLKDFPEAFF
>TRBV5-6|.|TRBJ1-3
CASSLTGPGNTIYF
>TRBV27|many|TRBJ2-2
CASSSPSRQRTGELFF
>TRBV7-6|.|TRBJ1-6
CASSKDSFTSSYNSPLHF
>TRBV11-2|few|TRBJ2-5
CASSLVLGGAETQYF
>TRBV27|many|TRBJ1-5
CASSSAGNQPQHF
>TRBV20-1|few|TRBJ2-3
CSQRGGNTDTQYF
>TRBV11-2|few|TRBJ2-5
CASSGGTEETQYF
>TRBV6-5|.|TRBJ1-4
CASSYSVLNEKLFF
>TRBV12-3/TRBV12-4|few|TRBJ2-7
CASSLAGDEQYF
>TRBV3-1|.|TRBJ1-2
CASSQRRYYGYTF
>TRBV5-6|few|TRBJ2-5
CASSLVLGGGETQYF
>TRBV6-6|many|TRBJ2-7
CASRPTGLEQYF
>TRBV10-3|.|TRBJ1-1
CAISVSADTEAFF
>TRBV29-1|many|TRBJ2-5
CSVAGGLGTQYF
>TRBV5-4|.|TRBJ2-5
CASSLAWGGETQYF
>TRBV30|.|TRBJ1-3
CAWARTGGNTIYF
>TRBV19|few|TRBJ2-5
CASSTLKAGRGETQYF
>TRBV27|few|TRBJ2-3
CASSWDSAFTDTQYF
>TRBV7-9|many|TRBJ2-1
CASSPPRAGVYNEQFF
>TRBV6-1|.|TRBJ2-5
CASRKSPFLVETQYF
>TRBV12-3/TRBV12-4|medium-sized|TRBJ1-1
CASSFPRGATEAFF
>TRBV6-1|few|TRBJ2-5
CASRDGQVQETQYF
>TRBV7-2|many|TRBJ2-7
CASSPRGGTGRTHEQYF
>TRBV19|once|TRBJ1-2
CASRGERYGYTF